Each of the 2 T cell receptor beta chains below was sequenced from the same sample in a study of patients and donors after allogeneic stem cell transplantation. Each CDR3 protein is one row after TCRdb ran MiXCR on the RT-PCR reads. The table has hundreds of thousands of distinct CDR3 sequences, around 16% seen once. Input material: blood, either unsorted or a sorted T cell fraction (not recorded which). The receptors stem from a human donor who was either an allogeneic HSCT recipient or a stem cell or donor lymphocyte infusion donor (not recorded which). It is not recorded whose cells these are; they may come from a transplant donor.

The V and J genes are TRBV6-1 and TRBJ2-2, with 8 nucleotides matching TRBD2. V lost 6 bases to trimming and J lost 0 bases; unmatched junction nucleotides: 3. Germline V gene data show CDR1 as MNHNS and CDR2 as SASEGT. The length of the CDR3 is 15 residues. DNA for the CDR3: TGTGCCAGCAGACCGACTAGCGCGAACACCGGGGAGCTGTTTTTT. Residues: CASRPTSANTGELFF.

In its sample, this clonotype was seen a few times. CDR3 sequence (DNA): TGTGCCAGCACGAGCTCTTCTAACTATGGCTACACCTTC. It is translated as CASTSSSNYGYTF. The chain recombines TRBV12-3 or TRBV12-4 with TRBJ1-2; D unresolved. V gave up 7 bases and J gave up 0 bases, with 9 bases separating them. The CDR3 loop spans 13 amino acids.